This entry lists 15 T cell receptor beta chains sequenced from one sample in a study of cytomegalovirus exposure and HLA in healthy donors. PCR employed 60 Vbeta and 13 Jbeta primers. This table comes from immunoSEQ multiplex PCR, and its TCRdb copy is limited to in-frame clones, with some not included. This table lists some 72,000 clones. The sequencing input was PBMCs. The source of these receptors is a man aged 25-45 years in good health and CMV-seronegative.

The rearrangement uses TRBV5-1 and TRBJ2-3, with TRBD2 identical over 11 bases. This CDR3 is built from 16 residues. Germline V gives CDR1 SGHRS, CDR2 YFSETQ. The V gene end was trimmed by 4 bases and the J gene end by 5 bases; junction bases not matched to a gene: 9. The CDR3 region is CASSPNPGTSGDTQYF. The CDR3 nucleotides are TGCGCCAGCAGCCCTAATCCGGGGACTAGCGGAGATACGCAGTATTTT.

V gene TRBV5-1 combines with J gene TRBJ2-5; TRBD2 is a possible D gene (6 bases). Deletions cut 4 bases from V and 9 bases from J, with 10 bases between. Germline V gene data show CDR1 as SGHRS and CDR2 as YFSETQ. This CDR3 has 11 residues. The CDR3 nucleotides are TGCGCCAGCAGCCTGGGGGAGGCCCAGTACTTC. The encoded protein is CASSLGEAQYF. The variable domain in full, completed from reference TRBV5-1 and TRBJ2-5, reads KAGVTQTPRYLIKTRGQQVTLSCSPISGHRSVSWYQQTPGQGLQFLFEYFSETQRNKGNFPGRFSGRQFSNSRSEMNVSTLELGDSALYLCASSLGEAQYFGPGTRLLVL.

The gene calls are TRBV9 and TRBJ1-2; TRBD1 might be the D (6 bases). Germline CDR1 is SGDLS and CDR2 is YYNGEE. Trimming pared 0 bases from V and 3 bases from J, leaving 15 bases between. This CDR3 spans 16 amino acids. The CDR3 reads CASSVGWDTKYYGYTF. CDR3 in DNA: TGTGCCAGCAGCGTAGGGTGGGACACCAAGTACTATGGCTACACCTTC.

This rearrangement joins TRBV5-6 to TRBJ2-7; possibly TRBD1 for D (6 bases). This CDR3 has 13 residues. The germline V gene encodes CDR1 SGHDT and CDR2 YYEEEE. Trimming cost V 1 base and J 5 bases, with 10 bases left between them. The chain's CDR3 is CASSLQGMDEQYF. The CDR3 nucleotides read TGTGCCAGCAGCTTGCAGGGGATGGACGAGCAGTACTTC.

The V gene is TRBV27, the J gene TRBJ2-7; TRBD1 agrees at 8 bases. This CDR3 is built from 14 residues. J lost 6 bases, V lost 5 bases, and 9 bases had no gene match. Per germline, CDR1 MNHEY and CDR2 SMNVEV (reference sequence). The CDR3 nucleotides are TGTGCCAGCAGTCCGGGACAGGCAATCGTCGAGCAGTACTTC. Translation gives CASSPGQAIVEQYF.

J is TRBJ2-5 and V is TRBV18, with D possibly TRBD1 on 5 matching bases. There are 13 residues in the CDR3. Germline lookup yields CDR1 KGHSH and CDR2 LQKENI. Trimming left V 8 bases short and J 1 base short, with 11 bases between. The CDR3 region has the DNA TGTGCCAGCACACGGACAACCCAAGAGACCCAGTACTTC. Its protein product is CASTRTTQETQYF.

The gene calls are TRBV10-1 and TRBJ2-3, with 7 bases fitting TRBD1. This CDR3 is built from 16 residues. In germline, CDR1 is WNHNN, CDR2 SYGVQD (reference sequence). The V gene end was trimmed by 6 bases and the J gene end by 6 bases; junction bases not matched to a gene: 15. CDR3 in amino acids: CASSPHPRGREDTQYF. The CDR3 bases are TGCGCCAGCAGCCCGCACCCCAGGGGGAGAGAGGATACGCAGTATTTT.

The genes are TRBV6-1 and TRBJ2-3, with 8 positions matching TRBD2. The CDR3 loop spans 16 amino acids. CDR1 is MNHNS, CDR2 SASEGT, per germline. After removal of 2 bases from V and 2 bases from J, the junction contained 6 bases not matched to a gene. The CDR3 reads CASSEFRRGVTDTQYF. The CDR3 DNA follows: TGTGCCAGCAGTGAATTTCGGCGGGGGGTCACAGATACGCAGTATTTT.

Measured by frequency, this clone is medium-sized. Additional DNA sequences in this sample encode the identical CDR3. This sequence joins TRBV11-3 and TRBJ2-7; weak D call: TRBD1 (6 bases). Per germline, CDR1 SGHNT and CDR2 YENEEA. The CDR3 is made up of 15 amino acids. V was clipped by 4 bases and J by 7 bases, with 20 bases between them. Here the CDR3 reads CASSSRQVGSREQYF. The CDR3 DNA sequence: TGTGCCAGCAGCTCGAGACAGGTGGGCTCTCGAGAGCAGTACTTC.

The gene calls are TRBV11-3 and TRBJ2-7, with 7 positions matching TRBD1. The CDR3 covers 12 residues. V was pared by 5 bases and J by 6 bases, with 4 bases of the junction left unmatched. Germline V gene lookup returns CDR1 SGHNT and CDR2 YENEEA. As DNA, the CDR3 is TGTGCCAGCAGCATCGGGACAGCCGAGCAGTACTTC. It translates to CASSIGTAEQYF.

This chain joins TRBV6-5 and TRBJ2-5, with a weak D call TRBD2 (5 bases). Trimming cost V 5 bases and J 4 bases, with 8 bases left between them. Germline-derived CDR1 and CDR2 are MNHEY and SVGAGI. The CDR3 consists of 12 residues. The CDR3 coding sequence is TGTGCCAGCAGTCTAGAGGGAGAGACCCAGTACTTC. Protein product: CASSLEGETQYF.

The CDR3 DNA reads TGCGCCAGCAGCCAATTGGCGGGGGTAGGGTACTCCGAGCAGTACTTC. This gives the protein CASSQLAGVGYSEQYF. The V call is TRBV4-1, the J call TRBJ2-7; 7 bases fit TRBD2. Germline CDR1 reads MGHRA; CDR2 reads YSYEKL. V shed 2 bases and J 6 bases; nucleotides not matched to a gene: 13. The CDR3 consists of 16 residues.

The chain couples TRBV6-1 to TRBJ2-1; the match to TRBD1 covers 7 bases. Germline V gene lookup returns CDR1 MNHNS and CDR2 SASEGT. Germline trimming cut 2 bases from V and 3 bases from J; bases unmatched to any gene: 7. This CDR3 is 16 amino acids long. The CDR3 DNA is TGTGCCAGCAGTGAATTCAGGGGGAGTATCTACAATGAGCAGTTCTTC. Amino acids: CASSEFRGSIYNEQFF.

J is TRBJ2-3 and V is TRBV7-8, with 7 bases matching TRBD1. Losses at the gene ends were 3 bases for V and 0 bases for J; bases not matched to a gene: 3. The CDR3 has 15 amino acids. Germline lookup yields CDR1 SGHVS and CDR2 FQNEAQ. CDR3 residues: CASSLRGPSTDTQYF. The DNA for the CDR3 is TGTGCCAGCAGCTTGAGGGGGCCTAGCACAGATACGCAGTATTTT.

This CDR3 reads CASSRVGELFF. Here the CDR3 DNA reads TGTGCCAGCAGTCGGGTCGGGGAGCTGTTTTTT. V usage is TRBV2 and J usage is TRBJ2-2; D is undetermined. Trimming stripped 5 bases from V and 7 bases from J, with 5 bases between. The CDR3 runs to 11 residues. Germline CDR1 and CDR2: SNHLY and FYNNEI.